The T cell receptor (beta chain) described here comes from a study of blood T cell repertoires in COVID-19. Study-wide context: COVID-19 samples from acute and convalescent phases originated in the United States, Italy and Spain.

Trimming pared 7 bases from V and 4 bases from J, leaving 11 bases between. There are 12 residues in the CDR3. CDR1 is SQVTM and CDR2 is ANQGSEA in the germline V gene. Authors' methods: Scientists estimated how many nucleated cells there were by amplifying reference gene primers. Sequenced by immunoSEQ multiplex PCR; TCRdb stores in-frame clones only, minus some. V, J and clone size reflect that table, while D and trimming were determined from the DNA. Seen here are around 210,000 clones, nearly 90% observed once, and the top ten hold roughly a sixth. The J gene is TRBJ1-3, the V gene TRBV29-1; D gene uncertain. The source of this sequence is a man aged 50 or older with COVID-19, enrolled during active disease. Material for sequencing was peripheral blood. CDR3 loop: CSAGSSGNTIYF. As DNA, the CDR3 is TGCAGCGCCGGGAGTTCCGGAAACACCATATATTTT. The full variable domain, rest sourced from reference TRBV29-1 and TRBJ1-3, is SAVISQKPSRDICQRGTSLTIQCQVDSQVTMMFWYRQQPGQSLTLIATANQGSEATYESGFVIDKFPISRPNLTFSTLTVSNMSPEDSSIYLCSAGSSGNTIYFGEGSWLTVV.